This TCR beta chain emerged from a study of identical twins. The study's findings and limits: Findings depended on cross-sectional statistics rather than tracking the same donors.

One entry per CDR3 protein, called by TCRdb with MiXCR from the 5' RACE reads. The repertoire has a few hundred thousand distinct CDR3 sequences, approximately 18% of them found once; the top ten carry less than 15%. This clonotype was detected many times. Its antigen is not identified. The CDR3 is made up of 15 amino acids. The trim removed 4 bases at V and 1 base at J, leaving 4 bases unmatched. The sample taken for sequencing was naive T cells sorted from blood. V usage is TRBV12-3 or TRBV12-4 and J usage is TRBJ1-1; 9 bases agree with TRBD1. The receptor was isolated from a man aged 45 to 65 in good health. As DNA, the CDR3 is TGTGCCAGCAGTTGGGGGACAGGGTCGAACACTGAAGCTTTCTTT. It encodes CASSWGTGSNTEAFF.